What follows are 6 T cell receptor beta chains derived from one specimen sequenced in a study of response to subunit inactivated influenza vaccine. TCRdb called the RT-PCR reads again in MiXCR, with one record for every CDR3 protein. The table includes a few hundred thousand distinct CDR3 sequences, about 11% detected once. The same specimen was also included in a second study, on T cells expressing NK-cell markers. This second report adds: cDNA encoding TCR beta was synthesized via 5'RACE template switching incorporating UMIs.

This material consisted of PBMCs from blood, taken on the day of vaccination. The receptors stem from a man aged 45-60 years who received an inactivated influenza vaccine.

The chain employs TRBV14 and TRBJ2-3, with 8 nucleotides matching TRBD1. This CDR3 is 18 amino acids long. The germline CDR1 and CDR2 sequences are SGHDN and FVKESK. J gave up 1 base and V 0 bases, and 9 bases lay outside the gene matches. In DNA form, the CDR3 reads TGTGCCAGCAGCCAAGATTGGCAGGGGGCGCCTGGCACAGATACGCAGTATTTT. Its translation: CASSQDWQGAPGTDTQYF.

The CDR3 loop reads CSARGDSYEQYF. The CDR3, as DNA: TGCAGTGCTAGAGGGGATTCCTACGAGCAGTACTTC. The J gene is TRBJ2-7, the V gene TRBV20-1, with D uncertain. Germline V gene data show CDR1 as DFQATT and CDR2 as SNEGSKA (reference sequence). The CDR3 is made up of 12 amino acids. Between the trimmed V and J ends, which lost 1 base and 1 base, there was a span of 5 bases.

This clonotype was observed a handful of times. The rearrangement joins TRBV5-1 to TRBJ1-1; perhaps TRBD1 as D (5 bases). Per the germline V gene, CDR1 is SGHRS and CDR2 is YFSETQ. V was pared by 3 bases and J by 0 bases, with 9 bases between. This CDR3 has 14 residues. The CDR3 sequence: CASSWGSVNTEAFF. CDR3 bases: TGCGCCAGCAGCTGGGGCAGTGTGAACACTGAAGCTTTCTTT. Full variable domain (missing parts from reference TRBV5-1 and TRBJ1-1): KAGVTQTPRYLIKTRGQQVTLSCSPISGHRSVSWYQQTPGQGLQFLFEYFSETQRNKGNFPGRFSGRQFSNSRSEMNVSTLELGDSALYLCASSWGSVNTEAFFGQGTRLTVV.

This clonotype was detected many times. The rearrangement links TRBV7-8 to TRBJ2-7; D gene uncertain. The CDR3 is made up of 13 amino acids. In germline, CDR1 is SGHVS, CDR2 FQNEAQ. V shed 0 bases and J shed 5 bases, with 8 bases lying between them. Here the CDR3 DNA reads TGTGCCAGCAGCTTAGCCCCTCGGGACGAGCAGTACTTC. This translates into CASSLAPRDEQYF.

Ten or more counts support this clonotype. CDR3 nucleotides: TGCGCCAGCAGGCCAGGGGGTTTGAACACTGAAGCTTTCTTT. It encodes CASRPGGLNTEAFF. V usage is TRBV5-1 and J usage is TRBJ1-1, with 7 bases matching TRBD1. The CDR3 loop spans 14 amino acids. J was trimmed by 0 bases and V by 5 bases; bases with no gene match: 4. Germline CDR1 is SGHRS and CDR2 is YFSETQ.

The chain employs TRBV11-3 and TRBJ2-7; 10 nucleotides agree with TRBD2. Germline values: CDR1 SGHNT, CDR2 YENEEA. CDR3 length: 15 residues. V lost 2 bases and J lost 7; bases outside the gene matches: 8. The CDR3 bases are TGTGCCAGCAGCTTAACCCTAGCGGGGGACTCTGAGCAGTACTTC. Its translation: CASSLTLAGDSEQYF.